This T cell receptor (beta chain) was sequenced for a study of blood T cell repertoires in COVID-19. Study overall: The United States, Italy and Spain provided the acute and convalescent COVID-19 samples. T cells, B-cell-depleted T cells, or PBMCs provided the cDNA or gDNA that served as material.

The authors' processing: Cell counts per sample came from amplifying reference gene primers. Some clones are missing from TCRdb's copy, which holds only in-frame ones; the method was immunoSEQ multiplex PCR. V, J and clone size were drawn from that table, and D and trimming were deduced from the DNA. The sample lists some 330,000 clones, under 90% seen once, with 1.5% to 2% in the top ten. The material sequenced was peripheral blood. This receptor was taken from a woman in her twenties or thirties with COVID-19, enrolled during active disease.

CDR3 region: CASSGTDYSNQPQHF. The CDR3 region has the DNA TGTGCCTCCTCCGGGACAGACTATAGCAATCAGCCCCAGCATTTT. This rearrangement joins TRBV30 to TRBJ1-5, with 7 bases fitting TRBD1. The CDR3 is 15 residues long. CDR1 is GTSNPN, CDR2 SVGIG, per germline (reference sequence). V shed 7 bases and J 0 bases; nucleotides not matched to a gene: 9.